This T cell receptor (beta chain) was documented in a study of early T cells in non-severe SARS-CoV-2 infection. Overall study: Bulk RNA isolated from unsorted whole blood underwent sequencing; chains were not paired.

This clonotype was detected only a few times. Its antigen is currently unknown. The length of the CDR3 is 13 residues. The germline CDR1 and CDR2 sequences are SGHNT and YENEEA. V gave up 7 bases and J gave up 4 bases, with 8 bases separating them. Individual cDNA molecules were tagged with unique molecular identifiers, the study reported. Each CDR3 protein is one row after TCRdb ran MiXCR on the 5' RACE reads. The sample shows 45,000 to 65,000 distinct CDR3 sequences, more than 10% of them seen only once. Study-wide findings and caveats: VDJdb matching skewed toward anti-spike CD8 responses, missing private and CD4 specificities.

The clonotype originates from an adult who was a healthcare worker with PCR-confirmed SARS-CoV-2 infection or an uninfected control (not recorded which). V and J are TRBV11-3 and TRBJ2-6; no firm D call. The sequenced sample was whole blood, obtained at baseline. The DNA for the CDR3 is TGTGCCAGCAAGCGCGCCGGGGCCAACGTCCTGACTTTC. Its protein is CASKRAGANVLTF.